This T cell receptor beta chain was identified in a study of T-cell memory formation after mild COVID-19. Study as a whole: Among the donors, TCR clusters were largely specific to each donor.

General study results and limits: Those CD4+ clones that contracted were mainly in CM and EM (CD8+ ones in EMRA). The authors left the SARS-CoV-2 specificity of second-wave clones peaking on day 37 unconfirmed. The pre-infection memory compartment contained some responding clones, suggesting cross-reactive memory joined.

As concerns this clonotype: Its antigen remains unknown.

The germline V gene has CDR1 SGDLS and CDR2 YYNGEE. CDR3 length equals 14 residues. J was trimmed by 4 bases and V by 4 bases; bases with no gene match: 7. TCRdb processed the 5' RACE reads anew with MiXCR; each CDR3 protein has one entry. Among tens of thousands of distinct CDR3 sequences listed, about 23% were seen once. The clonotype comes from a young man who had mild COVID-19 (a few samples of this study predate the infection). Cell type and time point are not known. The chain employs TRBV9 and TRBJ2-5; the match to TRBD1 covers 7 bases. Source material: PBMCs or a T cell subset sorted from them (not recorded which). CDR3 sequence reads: CASSSTGFGETQYF. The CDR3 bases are TGTGCCAGCAGCTCGACAGGGTTTGGAGAGACCCAGTACTTC.